Below are 29 T cell receptor beta chains sequenced from a single sample in a study of shared clonotypes between healthy human individuals. Libraries were prepared by immunoSEQ multiplex PCR; TCRdb keeps only in-frame clonotypes and omits some of them. In the table there are 2.5 million or so clones, over 85% of which are singletons. Sequencing was carried out using naive CD4+ T cells sorted from blood. As to subset: CD45RA+ positively selected. The receptors were sampled from a man aged 18 to 29 in good health.

This chain joins TRBV28 and TRBJ2-7, with 7 positions matching TRBD1. Trimming cost V 6 bases and J 5 bases; bases outside gene matches: 7. The CDR3 loop spans 13 amino acids. Germline V gives CDR1 MDHEN, CDR2 SYDVKM. The CDR3 region is CASSLDRDHEQYF. The DNA of the CDR3 is TGTGCCAGCAGCCTAGACAGGGACCACGAGCAGTACTTC.

The chain couples TRBV7-8 to TRBJ2-2; D remains unclear. Per germline, CDR1 SGHVS and CDR2 FQNEAQ. The CDR3 totals 13 residues. The V end was cut by 5 bases, the J end by 6 bases, with 10 bases between. The CDR3 region has the DNA TGTGCCAGCAGCCGGGCTGGGGCCGGGGAGCTGTTTTTT. This codes for CASSRAGAGELFF.

The rearrangement links TRBV11-2 to TRBJ1-6; D call uncertain. This CDR3 has 12 amino acids. Germline V gene sequence: CDR1 SGHAT, CDR2 FQNNGV. V shed 7 bases and J shed 2 bases, with 3 bases lying between them. The CDR3 sequence: CASNTYNSPLHF. CDR3 in DNA: TGTGCCAGCAACACCTATAATTCACCCCTCCACTTT.

The chain is built from TRBV5-1 and TRBJ2-1, with a weak D call TRBD2 (6 bases). V lost 3 bases to trimming and J lost 3 bases, with 7 bases between them. The CDR3 has 13 amino acids. CDR1 SGHRS and CDR2 YFSETQ come from the germline V gene. The CDR3 region is CASSSDYYNEQFF. The CDR3 DNA follows: TGCGCCAGCAGCTCGGACTACTACAATGAGCAGTTCTTC. The variable domain in full, with the rest retrieved from reference TRBV5-1 and TRBJ2-1, is KAGVTQTPRYLIKTRGQQVTLSCSPISGHRSVSWYQQTPGQGLQFLFEYFSETQRNKGNFPGRFSGRQFSNSRSEMNVSTLELGDSALYLCASSSDYYNEQFFGPGTRLTVL.

This clone was counted once. The sample has other DNA sequences that encode this CDR3 too. DNA for the CDR3: TGCGCCAGCAGCTCACTAGCGGGGGGGCCGAATGAGCAGTTCTTC. Residues: CASSSLAGGPNEQFF. V usage is TRBV5-1 and J usage is TRBJ2-1; 13 nucleotides line up with TRBD2. The CDR3 consists of 15 residues. CDR1 is SGHRS, CDR2 YFSETQ, per germline. After removal of 3 bases from V and 7 bases from J, the junction contained 4 bases not matched to a gene.

This chain uses TRBV19 with TRBJ2-7; a possible D gene is TRBD2 (5 bases). V shed 10 bases and J shed 4 bases, with 20 bases lying between them. The germline V gene has CDR1 LNHDA and CDR2 SQIVND (reference sequence). CDR3 length equals 14 residues. This CDR3 is CATKIGVGNYEQYF. The CDR3 region has the DNA TGTGCCACCAAGATCGGGGTAGGAAATTACGAGCAGTACTTC. Full variable domain (outside the CDR3, taken from reference TRBV19 and TRBJ2-7): DGGITQSPKYLFRKEGQNVTLSCEQNLNHDAMYWYRQDPGQGLRLIYYSQIVNDFQKGDIAEGYSVSREKKESFPLTVTSAQKNPTAFYLCATKIGVGNYEQYFGPGTRLTVT.

This chain links TRBV28 with TRBJ1-6; possibly TRBD1 for D (6 bases). Germline values: CDR1 MDHEN, CDR2 SYDVKM. Trimming removed 8 bases from V and 12 bases from J, with 11 bases in between. The CDR3 has 11 residues. In DNA, the CDR3 is TGTGCCAGCGGGGGGCTAGTACCCCTCCACTTT. It specifies CASGGLVPLHF.

V gene TRBV15 combines with J gene TRBJ1-6; no definite D call. The germline V gene encodes CDR1 LNHNV and CDR2 YYDKDF (reference sequence). V was clipped by 1 base and J by 9 bases, with 7 bases between them. This CDR3 contains 13 residues. CDR3 residues: CATSRAGGSPLHF. Written as DNA, the CDR3 is TGTGCCACCAGCAGAGCAGGAGGTTCACCCCTCCACTTT.

The rearrangement joins TRBV29-1 to TRBJ2-2, with D possibly TRBD2 on 6 matching bases. Trimming shortened V by 7 bases and J by 2 bases, and 14 bases separated the two germline ends. Germline lookup yields CDR1 SQVTM and CDR2 ANQGSEA. This CDR3 is built from 14 residues. CDR3 region: CSGRRDGNTGELFF. In DNA, the CDR3 is TGCAGCGGCCGGCGGGACGGAAACACCGGGGAGCTGTTTTTT.

The chain couples TRBV6-6 to TRBJ1-5; 7 bases fit TRBD1. Losses at the gene ends were 7 bases for V and 6 bases for J; bases not matched to a gene: 9. CDR1 is MNHNY and CDR2 is SVGAGI in the germline V gene (reference sequence). This CDR3 contains 14 residues. The CDR3 loop reads CASTADRNLQPQHF. The CDR3 nucleotides read TGTGCCAGCACCGCGGACAGGAACCTTCAGCCCCAGCATTTT.

The rearrangement joins TRBV7-3 to TRBJ2-7, with D perhaps matching TRBD1 (6 bases). This CDR3 spans 13 amino acids. V lost 2 bases and J lost 4, with 9 bases in between. Looked up from germline, CDR1 is SGHTA and CDR2 is FQGTGA. Here the CDR3 reads CASSLHRVYEQYF. CDR3 coding DNA: TGTGCCAGCAGCTTACACAGGGTGTACGAGCAGTACTTC.

The gene calls are TRBV29-1 and TRBJ2-1; D is undetermined. Germline V gene data show CDR1 as SQVTM and CDR2 as ANQGSEA. With 1 base removed from V and 2 bases from J, the gap between germline ends came to 6 bases. The CDR3 has 13 amino acids. The CDR3 nucleotides are TGCAGCGTTGAAGGTCTAACCTACAATGAGCAGTTCTTC. It encodes CSVEGLTYNEQFF.

The V call is TRBV6-5, the J call TRBJ1-2; a weak D match, TRBD1 (5 bases). CDR3 length equals 15 residues. Germline V lookup: CDR1 MNHEY, CDR2 SVGAGI. V shed 2 bases and J shed 5 bases, with 15 bases lying between them. The CDR3: CASSYTLDRDYGYTF. CDR3 nucleotides: TGTGCCAGCAGTTACACCTTAGACAGAGATTATGGCTACACCTTC.

The DNA of the CDR3 is TGTGCCAGCAGCCCTGGACTAGCCTTGACCGGGGAGCTGTTTTTT. As protein: CASSPGLALTGELFF. The chain couples TRBV7-2 to TRBJ2-2; the match to TRBD2 covers 8 bases. This CDR3 has 15 amino acids. V gave up 5 bases and J gave up 5 bases; unmatched junction bases: 7. Germline V lookup: CDR1 SGHTA, CDR2 FQGNSA.

This chain joins TRBV6-6 and TRBJ2-5; 8 bases line up with TRBD1. The last part of the DNA fits TRBJ2-7 better; the J call may be wrong. The CDR3 consists of 14 residues. CDR1 is MNHNY, CDR2 SVGAGI, per germline (reference sequence). The DNA of the CDR3 is TGTGCCAGCAGCGGACAGGGAGGAACCTACGAGCAGTACTTC. Protein product: CASSGQGGTYEQYF.

The rearrangement links TRBV9 to TRBJ1-2; 9 bases align to TRBD1. The ends lost 4 bases at V and 8 bases at J; junction bases unmatched: 9. Germline V gene sequence: CDR1 SGDLS, CDR2 YYNGEE. This CDR3 comprises 14 residues. The CDR3 loop reads CASSMPDRGGGYTF. DNA of the CDR3: TGTGCCAGCAGCATGCCGGACAGGGGAGGCGGCTACACCTTC.

The CDR3 spells CASSLAVGGKYETQYF. The CDR3, as DNA: TGTGCCAGCAGCTTAGCCGTAGGGGGCAAATATGAGACCCAGTACTTC. The genes are TRBV7-9 and TRBJ2-5; 7 nucleotides align to TRBD1. CDR1 and CDR2 (germline): SEHNR, FQNEAQ (reference sequence). With V trimmed by 0 bases and J by 5 bases, 9 bases remained unmatched. The CDR3 loop spans 16 amino acids.

The chain employs TRBV7-2 and TRBJ2-2; 7 positions match TRBD1. The CDR3 is 16 amino acids. Germline CDR1 reads SGHTA; CDR2 reads FQGNSA. V gave up 2 bases and J gave up 5 bases; unmatched junction bases: 8. Here the CDR3 reads CASSLMWAGGTGELFF. CDR3 DNA: TGTGCCAGCAGCTTAATGTGGGCAGGGGGAACCGGGGAGCTGTTTTTT. Filled out from reference TRBV7-2 and TRBJ2-2, the complete variable domain reads GAGVSQSPSNKVTEKGKDVELRCDPISGHTALYWYRQSLGQGLEFLIYFQGNSAPDKSGLPSDRFSAERTGGSVSTLTIQRTQQEDSAVYLCASSLMWAGGTGELFFGEGSRLTVL.

V gene TRBV30 combines with J gene TRBJ2-5, with 9 bases that match TRBD1. TRBJ2-7 explains the end of the DNA better; the J call may be wrong. CDR1 is GTSNPN, CDR2 SVGIG, per germline (reference sequence). The CDR3 sequence is 13 residues long. CDR3 in amino acids: CAWSGDRVHEQYF. For the CDR3, the DNA is TGTGCCTGGAGTGGGGACAGGGTTCACGAGCAGTACTTC.

On this clone: Other DNA variants within this sample encode the same CDR3. The V and J genes are TRBV7-2 and TRBJ1-4, with TRBD1 matching 9 bases. Germline loops: CDR1 SGHTA, CDR2 FQGNSA. After removal of 3 bases from V and 3 bases from J, the junction contained 2 bases not matched to a gene. The CDR3 loop spans 15 amino acids. The CDR3 coding sequence is TGTGCCAGCAGCTTGGGGACAGGGTCTAATGAAAAACTGTTTTTT. It codes for CASSLGTGSNEKLFF.

V gene TRBV9 combines with J gene TRBJ2-5; D call uncertain. The germline gives CDR1 SGDLS, CDR2 YYNGEE. Trimming removed 0 bases at V and 0 bases at J, with 6 bases between. This CDR3 contains 14 residues. The CDR3 spells CASSVGYNQETQYF. The CDR3 DNA is TGTGCCAGCAGCGTAGGCTACAACCAAGAGACCCAGTACTTC.

The V gene is TRBV2, the J gene TRBJ2-3; 10 bases are shared with TRBD1. Germline values: CDR1 SNHLY, CDR2 FYNNEI. The V and J ends lost 8 bases and 8 bases, in that order; junction bases with no gene match: 7. This CDR3 is built from 13 residues. DNA for the CDR3: TGTGCCAGCCGGGACAGGGGAACGGGTACGCAGTATTTT. It is translated as CASRDRGTGTQYF. The whole variable domain, remainder taken from reference TRBV2 and TRBJ2-3, is EPEVTQTPSHQVTQMGQEVILRCVPISNHLYFYWYRQILGQKVEFLVSFYNNEISEKSEIFDDQFSVERPDGSNFTLKIRSTKLEDSAMYFCASRDRGTGTQYFGPGTRLTVL.

The V gene is TRBV19, the J gene TRBJ2-3; 8 bases map to TRBD1. Trimming removed 3 bases from V and 2 bases from J; junction bases left unmatched: 7. The CDR3 length is 16 residues. From germline, CDR1 is LNHDA and CDR2 SQIVND (reference sequence). This CDR3 reads CASSIGWTGSTDTQYF. As DNA, the CDR3 is TGTGCCAGTAGTATTGGGTGGACAGGGTCCACAGATACGCAGTATTTT.

The chain couples TRBV12-5 to TRBJ2-3; D is ambiguous. Germline-derived CDR1 and CDR2 are LGHNT and FRNRAP. V lost 1 base to trimming and J lost 10 bases, with 12 bases between them. This CDR3 has 13 residues. The CDR3 sequence is CASGLGDHLAQYF. For the CDR3, the DNA is TGTGCTAGTGGTTTGGGCGACCATCTTGCGCAGTATTTT.

The V call is TRBV7-2, the J call TRBJ1-1; unclear D gene. CDR1 SGHTA and CDR2 FQGNSA come from the germline V gene. This CDR3 region has 12 residues. The ends were cut back, 11 bases at V and 4 bases at J, with 14 bases in the middle. The CDR3 coding sequence is TGTGCCTTCAATCCCAGTGGCACTGAAGCTTTCTTT. Its protein is CAFNPSGTEAFF.

CDR3 bases: TGTGCCAGCTCTCTCACGACAGGGGGAGGAACTGAAGCTTTCTTT. Its protein product is CASSLTTGGGTEAFF. The chain employs TRBV18 and TRBJ1-1; TRBD1 matches 9 bases. J was trimmed by 5 bases and V by 6 bases; bases with no gene match: 10. Per the germline V gene, CDR1 is KGHSH and CDR2 is LQKENI. The CDR3 has 15 amino acids. Based on the CDR3 plus reference TRBV18 and TRBJ1-1, the full variable domain is NAGVMQNPRHLVRRRGQEARLRCSPMKGHSHVYWYRQLPEEGLKFMVYLQKENIIDESGMPKERFSAEFPKEGPSILRIQQVVRGDSAAYFCASSLTTGGGTEAFFGQGTRLTVV.

Concerning this clone itself: Other DNA sequences in the sample encode the same CDR3. As DNA, the CDR3 is TGTGCCAGCAGCTCGACGGGACCGAACACCGGGGAGCTGTTTTTT. Its translation: CASSSTGPNTGELFF. The J gene is TRBJ2-2, the V gene TRBV5-4, with D perhaps given as TRBD1 or TRBD2 (5 bases each). Germline CDR1 and CDR2: SGHNT and YYREEE (reference sequence). Trimming cost V 3 bases and J 0 bases, with 9 bases left between them. This CDR3 comprises 15 residues.

As DNA, the CDR3 is TGCGCCAGCAGAACTAGCGGGAATACCTACGAGCAGTACTTC. Translation gives CASRTSGNTYEQYF. V usage is TRBV5-1 and J usage is TRBJ2-7; 10 bases are a match to TRBD2. The V and J ends lost 5 bases and 2 bases, in that order; junction bases with no gene match: 4. Germline-derived CDR1 and CDR2 are SGHRS and YFSETQ. The CDR3 spans 14 residues. The variable domain in full, with the rest retrieved from reference TRBV5-1 and TRBJ2-7, is KAGVTQTPRYLIKTRGQQVTLSCSPISGHRSVSWYQQTPGQGLQFLFEYFSETQRNKGNFPGRFSGRQFSNSRSEMNVSTLELGDSALYLCASRTSGNTYEQYFGPGTRLTVT.

The genes are TRBV11-2 and TRBJ2-1; 8 bases fit TRBD2. V was pared by 0 bases and J by 0 bases, with 1 base of the junction left unmatched. Germline lookup yields CDR1 SGHAT and CDR2 FQNNGV. This CDR3 has 16 amino acids. The CDR3 loop reads CASSLDRGGSYNEQFF. The CDR3 region has the DNA TGTGCCAGCAGCTTAGATCGGGGGGGCTCCTACAATGAGCAGTTCTTC.